Only a few counts were recorded for the clone carrying this TCR beta chain. No antigen is known for it. This sample was taken from a study of T-cell reconstitution after alpha-beta-depleted transplantation in children. Study conclusions and caveats: Certain patients had high TCRbeta diversity at day 60, and it came from recipient T cells and thymic progenitors that survived. Several hundred graft clones that had expanded were reportedly the source of alpha-beta T cells about two months after transplant. A year had passed since transplant, and T-cell counts and diversity by then came mostly from newly produced T cells.

V dropped 6 bases and J dropped 0; count of bases not matched to a gene: 2. This CDR3 has 15 amino acids. Preparation of the TCRbeta library was carried out with unique molecular identifiers. TCRdb fed the PCR reads into MiXCR, producing one record per CDR3 protein. The sample lists 610,000 or so distinct CDR3 sequences, 25% to 30% seen once, with under 45% in the top ten. The chain carries TRBV12-3 or TRBV12-4 and TRBJ2-3, with TRBD2 identical over 11 bases. The clonotype was recovered from a boy younger than two with Wiskott-Aldrich syndrome, due to receive a stem cell transplant. Specimen: PBMCs, collected before TCRalphabeta/CD19-depleted stem cell transplant. The CDR3 sequence: CASRWTSGSTDTQYF. The CDR3 nucleotides read TGTGCCAGCAGGTGGACTAGCGGGAGCACAGATACGCAGTATTTT.